This section outlines one TCR beta chain sequence together with its context. This clonotype appeared a single time. It has no known antigen specificity. The junction differs from germline at one of its ends, possibly a read error. The sample belongs to a study of blood T cells in healthy people across ages (dated by TCRdb to 2015 to 2017). With regard to the full study: Template switching captured roughly one uniquely barcoded TCR beta cDNA molecule per two T cells in model experiments. To avoid experimental bias, donors of different ages were distributed randomly across sequencing lanes. Four age groups were formed from the donors: young (average around 15 years), middle-aged (just under 40), aged (under 70) and long-lived (more than 75). The study measured age-related changes in TCR beta repertoire diversity using deep sequencing normalized with unique cDNA molecular identifiers. Using the same blood draw, the study looked at two additional independent replicas of 1 million unique cDNA reads for two donors, one aged 18 to 30 and the other aged 80 or older. Summary of the overall study and its limitations: Observed TCR beta diversity correlated strongly with the percentage of naive T cells measured by flow cytometry. Donor CMV infection status was unknown, potentially confounding age-related changes in expanded clonotypes. Estimates of total diversity from one million sequenced T cells were regarded as lower bounds and underestimates. As age increased, observed TCR beta diversity per million T cells dropped in a roughly linear way, and a significant reduction was already evident by age around 41. Compared with the aged group, the long-lived group had more naive CD4+ T cells, fewer expanded clones and increased TCR diversity, a pattern suggesting age selection. Conclusive comparison of naive and antigen-experienced compartments was prevented by the profiling of bulk unsorted PBMCs.

Based on the germline V gene, the CDR1 and CDR2 sequences are SQVTM and ANQGSEA. Taken from cysteine to phenylalanine, the CDR3 has 14 residues. Here the CDR3 DNA is all that survives: 42 bases in frame from base 1. Donors were approximately 42 systemically healthy Caucasian individuals from Russia aged 6 to 90 years. Each donor gave ten milliliters of peripheral blood, collected into EDTA-treated Vacutainer tubes. Ficoll-Paque density-gradient centrifugation was used to isolate PBMCs, with at least 6 million obtained per sample. Total RNA, at least 6 micrograms per sample, was extracted from PBMCs with Trizol reagent. For every donor, flow cytometry on a PBMC aliquot measured the percentage of naive CD45RAhigh/CD27high T cells. The library was made by 5' RACE. TCRdb shows the sequencer as Illumina HiSeq 2500. The second PCR ran for roughly 6 to 11 cycles and used a J-beta primer mix along with a sample-barcoded 5' primer. Each TCR beta cDNA molecule received a unique molecular identifier from a template-switch 5' adaptor carrying 12 random nucleotides. At least 2.5 million CDR3-containing paired-end reads were obtained from each sample. All of the RNA was converted into first-strand cDNA using the Mint cDNA synthesis kit, with a TRBC-specific oligonucleotide serving as the primer. Following uracil-DNA glycosylase treatment, a first 18-cycle PCR with universal primers M1SS and BC2_uni_R was performed on all cDNA. Per the source publication's procedure: For normalization, 1 million high-quality reads were randomly selected from each sample, with every read carrying a distinct molecular identifier. Instead of being binned into consensus sequences, reads with shared molecular identifiers were discarded. CDR3 identification, clonotype clustering and error correction used MiTCR with a Q25 quality threshold and the strictest error-elimination algorithm. A nonparametric unseen species model with Euler transformation was used to estimate lower-bound total TCR beta diversity. TCRdb handled the public reads itself, with Q25 trimming in fastp and clone calling in MiXCR, and kept productive beta chains. Each entry is one CDR3 protein sequence, shown with its most common DNA and genes. The V and J calls shown here were made by TCRdb, not taken from the authors' results. This sample gives about 970,000 distinct CDR3 sequences in total; roughly half of them show up just once. The top ten hold around 21% of the sample.

The receptor was derived from a woman aged 55-70 years in good health. The sample taken for sequencing was blood. The sequence links TRBV29-1 to TRBJ2-1, and TRBD1 aligns with 8 junction nucleotides. The sequence in DNA is TGCAGCGTGTGGGGGACAGGACCTTACAATGAGCAGGTCTTC. Its translation is CSVWGTGPYNEQVF.